What follows are 27 T cell receptor beta chains derived from one specimen sequenced in a study of blood T cell repertoires in COVID-19. Method: immunoSEQ multiplex PCR; TCRdb's copy keeps in-frame clones and lacks some. The data contain approximately 68,000 clones, around 80% of them seen just once; the ten biggest clones take up roughly 20%. The sample was peripheral blood. The source of these receptors is a human donor in a cohort sampled during active COVID-19.

J is TRBJ1-4 and V is TRBV5-1, with 12 bases lining up with TRBD1. The ends lost 4 bases at V and 5 bases at J; junction bases unmatched: 3. In germline, CDR1 is SGHRS, CDR2 YFSETQ. This CDR3 region has 15 residues. This CDR3 is CASSGGTGGNEKLFF. Written as DNA, the CDR3 is TGCGCCAGCAGCGGCGGGACAGGGGGCAATGAAAAACTGTTTTTT.

The rearrangement uses TRBV5-6 and TRBJ1-2; 7 bases are a match to TRBD1. The J segment lost 8 bases and the V segment lost 4 bases, leaving 23 bases of the junction unmatched. The CDR3 totals 18 residues. CDR1 is SGHDT and CDR2 is YYEEEE in the germline V gene. In DNA, the CDR3 is TGTGCCAGCAGCGGTTCGTTTCTACAGGGGAATGCCCCAGGAGGCTACACCTTC. It codes for CASSGSFLQGNAPGGYTF.

V is TRBV3-1 (or the pseudogene TRBV3-2) and J is TRBJ1-3, with D uncertain. The germline V and J ends were trimmed by 3 bases and 7 bases, with 10 bases remaining between them. Per the germline V gene, CDR1 is LGHDT and CDR2 is YNNKEL (reference sequence). The CDR3 runs 13 residues. CDR3 sequence: CASSHGRGNTIYF. CDR3 coding DNA: TGTGCCAGCAGCCATGGCCGCGGGAACACCATATATTTT.

The chain joins TRBV5-1 to TRBJ1-1; 7 bases agree with TRBD1. V lost 5 bases, J lost 0 bases, and 10 bases stayed unmatched. Germline assignment: CDR1 SGHRS and CDR2 YFSETQ. The CDR3 spans 16 residues. CDR3 sequence reads: CASRGRGDPMNTEAFF. CDR3 nucleotides: TGCGCCAGCAGGGGCAGGGGGGACCCTATGAACACTGAAGCTTTCTTT.

The CDR3 nucleotides are TGTGCCAGCAGTCCCGGGACAGGGTCCTACGAGCAGTACTTC. It encodes CASSPGTGSYEQYF. J is TRBJ2-7 and V is TRBV11-3, with 9 positions matching TRBD1. V was pared by 6 bases and J by 1 base, with 4 bases of the junction left unmatched. CDR3 length equals 14 residues. Looked up from germline, CDR1 is SGHNT and CDR2 is YENEEA.

This chain uses TRBV12-5 with TRBJ2-7; TRBD1 matches 7 bases. The germline V gene encodes CDR1 LGHNT and CDR2 FRNRAP. This CDR3 contains 20 residues. The ends lost 4 bases at V and 0 bases at J; junction bases unmatched: 21. CDR3 residues: CASGSRRTGGMKQLSYEQYF. The DNA for the CDR3 is TGTGCTAGTGGTTCCCGCCGGACAGGAGGTATGAAACAACTCTCCTACGAGCAGTACTTC.

A few counts support this clone. This rearrangement joins TRBV20-1 to TRBJ2-7; 8 bases are a match to TRBD1. The germline V gene has CDR1 DFQATT and CDR2 SNEGSKA (reference sequence). The trim removed 6 bases at V and 4 bases at J, leaving 2 bases unmatched. CDR3 size: 11 residues. CDR3 coding DNA: TGCAGTGCGGACAGGGCTTACGAGCAGTACTTC. It codes for CSADRAYEQYF.

This clone was counted between two and nine times. This rearrangement joins TRBV11-2 to TRBJ2-4; 13 nucleotides match TRBD2. This CDR3 region has 18 residues. From germline, CDR1 is SGHAT and CDR2 FQNNGV. Trimming cost V 5 bases and J 0 bases; bases outside gene matches: 7. CDR3 DNA: TGTGCCAGCAGCAAGGGACTAGCGGGGACACTAGCCAAAAACATTCAGTACTTC. Its protein is CASSKGLAGTLAKNIQYF.

This chain joins TRBV4-2 and TRBJ1-6; tentative D call: TRBD1 (5 bases). Germline-derived CDR1 and CDR2 are LGHNA and YNFKEQ. Trimming removed 2 bases at V and 9 bases at J, with 14 bases between. The CDR3 is 15 residues long. CDR3 bases: TGTGCCAGCAGCCAACAGATAGGGGTAAGTTCACCCCTCCACTTT. Translation gives CASSQQIGVSSPLHF.

The chain recombines TRBV18 with TRBJ1-2; TRBD1 matches 9 bases. The germline CDR1 and CDR2 sequences are KGHSH and LQKENI. V was clipped by 0 bases and J by 1 base; unmatched bases: 0. This CDR3 is 15 amino acids long. The DNA of the CDR3 is TGTGCCAGCTCACCACCGGGACAGGGTAACTATGGCTACACCTTC. It yields the protein CASSPPGQGNYGYTF. Based on the CDR3 plus reference TRBV18 and TRBJ1-2, the full variable domain is NAGVMQNPRHLVRRRGQEARLRCSPMKGHSHVYWYRQLPEEGLKFMVYLQKENIIDESGMPKERFSAEFPKEGPSILRIQQVVRGDSAAYFCASSPPGQGNYGYTFGSGTRLTVV.

The rearrangement joins TRBV27 to TRBJ2-2; D call uncertain. Germline CDR1 reads MNHEY; CDR2 reads SMNVEV (reference sequence). CDR3 length: 14 residues. Trimming took 3 bases from V and 1 from J, leaving 6 bases between them. The DNA of the CDR3 is TGTGCCAGCAGTTTTAGCCAGAACACCGGGGAGCTGTTTTTT. It yields the protein CASSFSQNTGELFF.

This clone has a single count. The chain links TRBV24-1 to TRBJ1-1, with D possibly matching TRBD1 (6 bases). The CDR3 spans 14 residues. Germline assignment: CDR1 KGHDR and CDR2 SFDVKD. Trimming pared 7 bases from V and 1 base from J, leaving 12 bases between. In nucleotides, the CDR3 is TGTGCCACCAGGGGAGGGGGTACGAACACTGAAGCTTTCTTT. Translated: CATRGGGTNTEAFF.

This clone was seen a few times. The chain joins TRBV30 to TRBJ1-6; TRBD1 matches 7 bases. CDR1 GTSNPN and CDR2 SVGIG come from the germline V gene (reference sequence). The junction had 5 bases not matched to a gene; V was cut back by 2 bases and J by 10 bases. The CDR3 spans 13 residues. CDR3: CAWSSQGDSPLHF. The CDR3 nucleotides read TGTGCCTGGAGTAGCCAGGGGGACTCACCCCTCCACTTT.

The chain joins TRBV5-1 to TRBJ1-2, with D hard to call. The germline CDR1 and CDR2 sequences are SGHRS and YFSETQ. The CDR3 contains 13 residues. The germline V and J ends were trimmed by 0 bases and 7 bases, with 10 bases remaining between them. For the CDR3, the DNA is TGCGCCAGCAGCTTGGAACAGAATTTTGGCTACACCTTC. Amino acid sequence: CASSLEQNFGYTF.

The chain couples TRBV19 to TRBJ2-7; 9 nucleotides match TRBD1. The V gene's germline CDR1 is LNHDA and CDR2 SQIVND (reference sequence). The trim removed 7 bases at V and 5 bases at J, leaving 9 bases unmatched. This CDR3 has 14 amino acids. CDR3 DNA: TGTGCCAGTACAGCCGGGACAGGGTCCCACGAGCAGTACTTC. It yields the protein CASTAGTGSHEQYF.

This clone was detected only once. The rearrangement links TRBV7-8 to TRBJ2-1, with TRBD1 matching 9 bases. Looked up from germline, CDR1 is SGHVS and CDR2 is FQNEAQ. The CDR3 has 15 residues. V was clipped by 5 bases and J by 7 bases; unmatched bases: 9. CDR3 nucleotides: TGTGCCAGCAGCCCGACCGGGACAGGGACGAATGAGCAGTTCTTC. It specifies CASSPTGTGTNEQFF.

The rearrangement links TRBV7-2 to TRBJ1-1; 7 nucleotides match TRBD1. V lost 5 bases to trimming and J lost 5 bases; unmatched junction nucleotides: 8. Germline V gene sequence: CDR1 SGHTA, CDR2 FQGNSA. This CDR3 is 14 amino acids long. This CDR3 is CASSPQGRSTEAFF. CDR3 nucleotides: TGTGCCAGCAGCCCACAGGGGAGATCGACTGAAGCTTTCTTT.

The chain couples TRBV12-3 or TRBV12-4 to TRBJ2-7; 7 bases agree with TRBD1. The junction had 2 bases not matched to a gene; V was cut back by 3 bases and J by 6 bases. The CDR3 sequence is 12 residues long. CDR3 protein: CASSLTGIEQYF. DNA for the CDR3: TGTGCCAGCAGTTTGACAGGGATCGAGCAGTACTTC.

This chain uses TRBV7-9 with TRBJ2-7, with 9 bases matching TRBD1. The germline CDR1 and CDR2 sequences are SEHNR and FQNEAQ (reference sequence). CDR3 length equals 16 residues. Losses at the gene ends were 7 bases for V and 0 bases for J; bases not matched to a gene: 10. CDR3 sequence reads: CASTRPGTGNSYEQYF. The CDR3 DNA follows: TGTGCCAGCACCAGACCTGGGACAGGGAACTCCTACGAGCAGTACTTC.

The gene calls are TRBV5-5 and TRBJ2-7; 8 bases map to TRBD1. There are 18 residues in the CDR3. The V gene's germline CDR1 is SGHKS and CDR2 YYEKEE (reference sequence). The J segment lost 0 bases and the V segment lost 2 bases, leaving 13 bases of the junction unmatched. CDR3 loop: CASSLGAGGGRSSYEQYF. In nucleotides, the CDR3 is TGTGCCAGCAGCTTAGGGGCAGGGGGCGGACGAAGCTCCTACGAGCAGTACTTC.

The chain is built from TRBV5-1 and TRBJ2-6; D gene unclear. Germline CDR1 SGHRS, CDR2 YFSETQ. The CDR3 length is 15 residues. V was pared by 5 bases and J by 0 bases, with 9 bases between. This chain's CDR3 is CASSFQDSGANVLTF. CDR3 nucleotide sequence: TGCGCCAGCAGTTTTCAGGACTCTGGGGCCAACGTCCTGACTTTC.

The chain employs TRBV3-1 (or the pseudogene TRBV3-2) and TRBJ1-1, with 8 positions matching TRBD1. V gave up 1 base and J gave up 4 bases; unmatched junction bases: 2. The V gene's germline CDR1 is LGHDT and CDR2 YNNKEL (reference sequence). CDR3 length: 14 residues. This CDR3 is CASSQVDRATEAFF. The CDR3 nucleotides read TGTGCCAGCAGCCAAGTGGACAGGGCCACTGAAGCTTTCTTT.

The gene calls are TRBV5-5 and TRBJ1-1, with unresolved D. The CDR3 sequence is 11 residues long. Per the germline V gene, CDR1 is SGHKS and CDR2 is YYEKEE (reference sequence). V shed 0 bases and J shed 12 bases, with 9 bases lying between them. CDR3 DNA: TGTGCCAGCAGCTTGGCGCGTTTAACTTTCTTT. Translation: CASSLARLTFF.

The chain combines TRBV10-3 with TRBJ1-1, with D tentatively TRBD1 (6 bases). Germline V gene lookup returns CDR1 ENHRY and CDR2 SYGVKD. The CDR3 length is 14 residues. Trimming cost V 10 bases and J 4 bases, with 19 bases left between them. This CDR3 is CATSSILGGTEAFF. CDR3 nucleotide sequence: TGTGCCACCTCAAGTATTCTAGGGGGCACTGAAGCTTTCTTT.

The table lists this clone with a count of one. The V gene is TRBV27, the J gene TRBJ1-5; D gene ambiguous. Deletions cut 2 bases from V and 2 bases from J, with 7 bases between. Per the germline V gene, CDR1 is MNHEY and CDR2 is SMNVEV (reference sequence). The CDR3 runs 14 residues. CDR3 protein: CASSLRAGNQPQHF. In nucleotides, the CDR3 is TGTGCCAGCAGTTTACGCGCGGGCAATCAGCCCCAGCATTTT.

The chain couples TRBV7-2 to TRBJ1-2; the match to TRBD1 covers 9 bases. The CDR3 consists of 14 residues. After removal of 5 bases from V and 4 bases from J, the junction contained 5 bases not matched to a gene. Germline V gene data show CDR1 as SGHTA and CDR2 as FQGNSA. CDR3: CASSPGTGFYGYTF. CDR3 DNA: TGTGCCAGCAGCCCAGGGACAGGGTTCTATGGCTACACCTTC.

V is TRBV2 and J is TRBJ1-1; tentatively, D is TRBD1 (5 bases). CDR1 and CDR2 from the germline V gene are SNHLY and FYNNEI. Trimming removed 7 bases from V and 4 bases from J, with 10 bases in between. The CDR3 sequence is 12 residues long. The CDR3 DNA is TGTGCCAGCAAAACAGGCCTCACTGAAGCTTTCTTT. It codes for CASKTGLTEAFF.